This T cell receptor (beta chain) was identified in a study of cytomegalovirus exposure and HLA in healthy donors. Study findings and constraints: Researchers counted 150 to 200 TCR beta chains as cytomegalovirus-associated. In vitro work confirmed that a few CMV-associated chains recognize CMV antigens.

Comments on this clone: Its matching antigen is unknown.

Clones were read by immunoSEQ multiplex PCR, and TCRdb kept only the in-frame ones, dropping some. There are roughly 150,000 clones in the sample; under 90% occur only once, and 4% to 5% lies in the top ten. V was pared by 3 bases and J by 4 bases, with 7 bases of the junction left unmatched. Germline CDR1 and CDR2: SEHNR and FQNEAQ (reference sequence). CDR3 length: 17 amino acids. Sequencing was carried out using PBMCs. The rearrangement uses TRBV7-9 and TRBJ1-4; 11 nucleotides line up with TRBD1. The clonotype was recovered from a man aged 18 to 29 in good health and CMV-seropositive. In DNA form, the CDR3 reads TGTGCCAGCAGCTTCGGACAGGGGGCGAGCTTTAATGAAAAACTGTTTTTT. Translated, it gives CASSFGQGASFNEKLFF.